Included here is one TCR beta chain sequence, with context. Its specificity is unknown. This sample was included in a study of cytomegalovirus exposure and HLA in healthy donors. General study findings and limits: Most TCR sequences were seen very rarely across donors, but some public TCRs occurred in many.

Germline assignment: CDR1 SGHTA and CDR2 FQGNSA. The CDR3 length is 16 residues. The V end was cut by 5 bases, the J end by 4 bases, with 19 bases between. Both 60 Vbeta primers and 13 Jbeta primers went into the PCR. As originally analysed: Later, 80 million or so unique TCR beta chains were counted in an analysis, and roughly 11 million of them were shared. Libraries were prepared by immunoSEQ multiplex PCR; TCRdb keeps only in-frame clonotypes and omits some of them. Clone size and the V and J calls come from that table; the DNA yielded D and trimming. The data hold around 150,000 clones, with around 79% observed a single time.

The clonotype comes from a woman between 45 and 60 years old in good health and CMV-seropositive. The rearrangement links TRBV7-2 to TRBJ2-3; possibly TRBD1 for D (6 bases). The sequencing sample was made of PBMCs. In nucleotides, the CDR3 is TGTGCCAGCAGCCCATGGGCAGGGGCGCAACCAGATACGCAGTATTTT. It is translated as CASSPWAGAQPDTQYF.